Shown below are 16 T cell receptor beta chains from a single sample sequenced in a study of T-cell reconstitution after alpha-beta-depleted transplantation in children. This sample's TCRbeta library carried unique molecular identifier barcodes. TCRdb fed the PCR reads into MiXCR, producing one record per CDR3 protein. Here the sample spans 240,000 or so distinct CDR3 sequences, 6.5% to 10% being singletons. The input for sequencing was PBMCs, mostly from graft donor cells, taken 180 days after TCRalphabeta/CD19-depleted stem cell transplant. The receptors stem from a male patient younger than 18 who had a stem cell transplant for acute lymphoblastic leukemia, so the T cells may come from the graft donor.

To note about this clonotype: A much bigger clone sits one base away, suggesting this may be a read error. V is TRBV2 and J is TRBJ2-1; 11 nucleotides agree with TRBD2. Looked up from germline, CDR1 is SNHLY and CDR2 is FYNNEI. This CDR3 has 15 residues. The CDR3 is CASSEVAGGLNDQFF. The CDR3 DNA sequence: TGTGCCAGCAGTGAGGTAGCGGGAGGGCTCAATGACCAGTTCTTC.

This clonotype has ten or more counts. The rearrangement uses TRBV9 and TRBJ2-7, with D perhaps being TRBD1 or TRBD2 (6 bases each). The V gene's germline CDR1 is SGDLS and CDR2 YYNGEE. Trimming left V 0 bases short and J 5 bases short, with 21 bases between. This CDR3 has 17 amino acids. Here the CDR3 DNA reads TGTGCCAGCAGCGTAGGGTCCCCTCCCAGGGGAGGAGACGAGCAGTACTTC. Translation: CASSVGSPPRGGDEQYF.

The table lists this clonotype with many counts. The chain links TRBV12-3 or TRBV12-4 to TRBJ2-7; no definite D call. The V and J ends lost 5 bases and 1 base respectively, with 12 bases between them. CDR3 length: 14 residues. CDR3: CASSRGELSYEQYF. CDR3 DNA sequence: TGTGCCAGCAGTCGAGGTGAACTGTCCTACGAGCAGTACTTC.

In this sample, this clonotype turned up many times. This chain connects TRBV12-3 or TRBV12-4 to TRBJ2-3, with TRBD1 matching over 10 bases. After removal of 5 bases from V and 2 bases from J, the junction contained 7 bases not matched to a gene. CDR3 length equals 16 residues. The CDR3 loop reads CASSPRTGGNTDTQYF. CDR3 bases: TGTGCCAGCAGTCCGCGGACAGGGGGGAACACAGATACGCAGTATTTT.

The table lists this clonotype with a few counts. This chain connects TRBV27 to TRBJ2-1; D gene unclear. Germline V gene lookup returns CDR1 MNHEY and CDR2 SMNVEV (reference sequence). Trimming took off 7 bases at V and 9 bases at J, with 10 bases between the two ends. The CDR3 covers 11 residues. CDR3 amino acids: CASTGLGEQFF. The DNA of the CDR3 is TGTGCCAGCACCGGATTGGGTGAGCAGTTCTTC.

Many counts were recorded for this clonotype. The chain couples TRBV19 to TRBJ1-1; D is perhaps TRBD1 (5 bases). The CDR3 extends over 13 amino acids. Trimming shortened V by 2 bases and J by 5 bases, and 9 bases separated the two germline ends. CDR1 is LNHDA and CDR2 is SQIVND in the germline V gene (reference sequence). CDR3 sequence reads: CASSITDSTEAFF. CDR3 nucleotide sequence: TGTGCCAGTAGTATAACAGACAGTACTGAAGCTTTCTTT.

For this clonotype: Just one base apart from a much larger clone, this may be a read error. The DNA for the CDR3 is TGTGCTAGTGCCGAGGCGGCAGAGACCCAGTACTTC. This gives the protein CASAEAAETQYF. The chain combines TRBV12-5 with TRBJ2-5; D is ambiguous. The germline CDR1 and CDR2 sequences are LGHNT and FRNRAP. V was shortened by 7 bases and J by 4 bases, with 10 bases between the two germline ends. This CDR3 spans 12 amino acids.

This clonotype was seen at least ten times. The chain couples TRBV5-1 to TRBJ2-1, with D possibly matching TRBD2 (5 bases). Germline assignment: CDR1 SGHRS and CDR2 YFSETQ. The CDR3 extends over 15 amino acids. Trimming removed 1 base at V and 2 bases at J, with 10 bases between. CDR3 residues: CASSLTGSPYNEQFF. The CDR3 region has the DNA TGCGCCAGCAGCTTGACGGGGTCCCCCTACAATGAGCAGTTCTTC.

This clonotype appeared many times. This sequence joins TRBV6-6 and TRBJ1-1; maybe TRBD1 (5 bases). The CDR3 has 13 residues. Germline assignment: CDR1 MNHNY and CDR2 SVGAGI (reference sequence). Trimming shortened V by 2 bases and J by 6 bases, and 10 bases separated the two germline ends. The DNA of the CDR3 is TGTGCCAGCAGTTACGGCGGGGGGTCTGAAGCTTTCTTT. This codes for CASSYGGGSEAFF.

The rearrangement joins TRBV28 to TRBJ2-1, with 9 bases lining up with TRBD2. Per the germline V gene, CDR1 is MDHEN and CDR2 is SYDVKM. V dropped 2 bases and J dropped 7; count of bases not matched to a gene: 15. This CDR3 has 18 residues. CDR3 nucleotides: TGTGCCAGCAGTTTAAAGGGGTGGGGCGGGAGGGCCGGGAATGAGCAGTTCTTC. This encodes CASSLKGWGGRAGNEQFF.

This clonotype was picked up many times. The chain couples TRBV7-3 to TRBJ1-1, with D perhaps matching TRBD1 (5 bases). The ends were cut back, 2 bases at V and 4 bases at J, with 8 bases in the middle. The CDR3 loop spans 13 amino acids. Germline lookup yields CDR1 SGHTA and CDR2 FQGTGA. DNA for the CDR3: TGTGCCAGCAGCTTAGGCCAGGGCACTGAAGCTTTCTTT. This translates into CASSLGQGTEAFF.

There are many counts of this clonotype. The rearrangement joins TRBV6-1 to TRBJ2-7, with 11 bases aligning to TRBD2. The CDR3 has 16 residues. Germline trimming cut 4 bases from V and 2 bases from J; bases unmatched to any gene: 7. Germline CDR1 MNHNS, CDR2 SASEGT. CDR3 amino acids: CASSGQLSGRAYEQYF. The CDR3 DNA sequence: TGTGCCAGCAGTGGACAACTTAGCGGGAGGGCCTACGAGCAGTACTTC.

This clonotype was found many times. V gene TRBV5-1 combines with J gene TRBJ2-7; D not resolved. V lost 2 bases, J lost 12 bases, and 21 bases lay in between. This CDR3 is built from 14 residues. Germline assignment: CDR1 SGHRS and CDR2 YFSETQ. The CDR3 loop is CASSLNWASATWYF. In DNA form, the CDR3 reads TGCGCCAGCAGCTTAAATTGGGCTTCGGCTACGTGGTACTTC.

This clonotype was recorded many times. The chain couples TRBV29-1 to TRBJ1-2, with 7 bases matching TRBD1. V lost 7 bases to trimming and J lost 4 bases; unmatched junction nucleotides: 12. Per the germline V gene, CDR1 is SQVTM and CDR2 is ANQGSEA. The CDR3 spans 14 residues. The CDR3 protein is CSASLRGQSYGYTF. In DNA, the CDR3 is TGCAGCGCCTCCCTAAGGGGGCAGTCCTATGGCTACACCTTC.

This clonotype was seen repeatedly, ten times or more. This chain uses TRBV9 with TRBJ2-5; a weak D match, TRBD2 (6 bases). Germline V CDR1 and CDR2: SGDLS, YYNGEE. This CDR3 has 15 residues. Trimming took off 2 bases at V and 4 bases at J, with 15 bases between the two ends. Written as DNA, the CDR3 is TGTGCCAGCAGCGTTTCCGGGGGAGAGGGAGAGACCCAGTACTTC. Protein: CASSVSGGEGETQYF.

In regard to this clonotype: A much larger clone lies a single base off, so this may be a read error. This rearrangement joins TRBV7-2 to TRBJ2-6; unclear D gene. Germline V gives CDR1 SGHTA, CDR2 FQGNSA. The CDR3 runs to 14 residues. V shed 7 bases and J shed 0 bases, with 7 bases lying between them. The CDR3 region is CASTHPSGANVLTF. DNA of the CDR3: TGTGCCAGCACCCACCCCTCTGGGGCCAACGTCCTGACTTTC.